This T cell receptor (beta chain) was documented in a study of cytomegalovirus exposure and HLA in healthy donors (dated by TCRdb to the late 2010s). Context from the whole study: An earlier analysis of about 530 of the donors reported over 250 Gb of sequence data and 90 million to 120 million unique TCR beta sequences obtained from some 170 million T cells. An early release covering about 600 HLA-typed donors comprised 250 to 350 gigabases of sequencing data and tens of millions of unique TCR sequences. The study aimed to test whether signatures of past pathogen exposure could be identified by cataloging public T cell receptors. About five DR-DQ haplotypes were treated as single units for association and clustering because of strong linkage in the cohort. All discovery cohort repertoires had been generated using a single sequencing platform. High-throughput TCR immunosequencing, statistical association of individual TCRs with disease status, and machine learning were combined to predict cytomegalovirus infection status. To decide whether each TCR beta V gene segment behaved as functional or pseudogenic, an earlier analysis of approximately 620 of the donors relied on high-throughput TCR beta sequencing. Genome-wide SNP genotypes for about 65% of the 666 donors were used in a later genetic analysis, which treated that subset as a discovery cohort. Rather than drawing on any new phenotypic data, the later analysis identified candidate immune exposures from TCR beta sequences and the way those sequences occurred across donors. A later analysis re-examined previously published TCR beta repertoires from 500 to 700 donors and added high-resolution HLA genotyping to investigate patterns of TCR occurrence. A separate validation cohort of roughly 110 different subjects was used in addition to the approximately 700-subject first cohort. Alongside the repertoire data, information on donor age, sex, ethnicity and CMV serostatus was compiled. The number of typed donors differed by locus: 629-630 for A, B, C, DRB1 and DQB1; 500 to 550 for DQA1; approximately 600 for DPA1; and around 450 for DPB1. Among roughly 400 genotyped donors of the cohort, an average of approximately 240,000 unique TCR beta nucleotide sequences were sequenced per donor, about a sixth of them non-productive. Class I and class II HLA loci were covered by the typing at four-digit resolution. The genetic ancestry cluster associated with self-reported Caucasian donors included 81% of the roughly 360 genotyped donors. The study used immunosequencing to profile the T cell repertoires of more than 650 subjects and linked those repertoires to cytomegalovirus serostatus.

In total, more than 500 healthy bone marrow donors made up the cohort. At the time of sampling, every cohort member was nominally healthy, though immune exposures that went unrecorded were likely present. The donor was CMV seronegative and was included in the group of 352 seronegative cohort members. A peripheral blood sample was provided by each donor, and peripheral blood mononuclear cells were used for TCR beta sequencing. Genomic DNA extraction from the blood cell samples was performed with the Qiagen DNeasy Blood Extraction Kit. The library relied on the immunoSEQ multiplex PCR assay. A mixture of 60 forward primers for TCR Vbeta segments and 13 reverse primers for TCR Jbeta segments was used in the multiplex PCR. A multiplex PCR assay on genomic DNA amplified the CDR3 region of rearranged TCR beta genes. The Illumina HiSeq System was used to sequence the amplified TCR beta libraries as 87-base-pair reads. Under the source paper's analysis protocol: A later analysis tallied approximately 87 million unique TCR beta chains across the 666 repertoires, and 10 million to 11 million of those chains were shared by two or more donors. Raw reads were error-corrected and collapsed into unique sequences with a nearest-neighbor algorithm that merged closely related sequences to remove PCR and sequencing errors. CDR3 sequences were aligned to IMGT reference sequences to assign V, D and J gene segments. For a sequence to be retained, a match of at least six nucleotides was required to both a V gene segment and a J gene segment. Rearrangements were classified as productive when the CDR3 lacked stop codons and remained in frame with V and J, and all other rearrangements were classified as non-productive. Following IMGT convention, CDR3 was defined as the stretch from the second conserved V-encoded cysteine to the conserved J-encoded phenylalanine. In an earlier analysis of approximately 590 of the donors, sequences lacking an unambiguous match to a single V gene segment were excluded. An earlier analysis of 587 of the donors called V segments functional above 56.7% productive rearrangements and segregating when the between-donor standard deviation exceeded 5%. A statistical classification framework was built to diagnose cytomegalovirus status from the catalog of TCR beta chain sequences. In a later analysis, V and J genes were assigned by comparing TCR nucleotide sequences against IMGT/GENE-DB human TR gene sequences. A later analysis assigned CDR3 sequences and most-parsimonious VDJ recombination scenarios with the TCRdist pipeline. In a later analysis, each TCR beta chain was defined by its CDR3 amino acid sequence together with its V-gene family, and reads lacking a unique V-gene family were excluded. As a way to deal with suspected cross-contamination and a sequencing artifact, a later analysis dropped over 550 nucleotide sequences that were highly shared and had low generation probability. In a later analysis, a clonal expansion index for each public chain was calculated from normalized within-repertoire ranks of inferred template counts. A later analysis computed generation probabilities with a VDJ recombination model fitted to out-of-frame rearrangements, and checked the results against IGoR. A later analysis scored TCR-TCR, TCR-HLA and TCR-CMV co-occurrence with hypergeometric tests, applying a repertoire-size bias correction to TCR pairs. False discovery rates were estimated in a later analysis by permuting HLA or CMV assignments 20 times. A later analysis grouped co-occurring TCRs with DBSCAN, adding TCRdist sequence similarity when clustering within HLA-allele-positive subsets. Repertoires with fewer than 30,000 or more than 120,000 public chains were left out of co-occurrence clustering, as were five repertoires with anomalous nucleotide sharing. TCRdb took over this immuneACCESS table, retaining in-frame rearrangements with V and J assigned. Such tables are incomplete; in checked studies, under half of the missing clones stem from an unresolved V gene, and the remainder is unexplained. From that table come the V and J calls and clone size; the DNA was used to work out D and trimming. Present in this sample are about 200,000 clones, around four fifths of which were seen just once. 2.7% of the sample is taken by the ten largest.

To note about this clone: Its antigen target is currently unknown. Qualities for individual bases were not recorded, and no much larger clone is one base off.

Overall study outcomes, separate from this receptor: Sequencing depth was assumed to be roughly uniform across donors in the presence/absence analyses, though that assumption may not hold. Because HLA typing was unavailable for some donors at each locus, only the typed subset was used in association tests. The sequencing pipeline was judged likely to have produced a cluster of highly shared sequence variants as a technical artifact. According to a later analysis, parvovirus B19, influenza, CMV and Epstein-Barr virus appeared linked to several top co-occurrence clusters. When HLA alleles, especially DR and DQ, strongly co-occurred, attributing TCR associations to individual alleles was difficult. Linkage disequilibrium might explain the correlated functional status among segregating V segments, but an unknown experimental factor could not be ruled out. A later analysis associated some 17,000 TCR beta sequences with specific HLA alleles at a false discovery rate of 0.05. Compared with the roughly 600-donor mean, donors in an Asian-associated ancestry cluster had fewer N-insertions in productive TCRs, according to a later genetic analysis. According to a later analysis, most CMV-associated TCR beta chains appeared to be HLA-restricted, and the HLA associations seemed to be driven largely by CMV exposure. A further reported finding was that TCR beta sequences accurately predicted the HLA-A and HLA-B alleles for most subjects in the first cohort. According to the authors, the approach could potentially be generalized to other disease states and immunological phenotypes. The classifier was reported to diagnose cytomegalovirus status with high specificity and sensitivity in both the original cohort and the validation cohort. The study gave a list of over 150 TCR beta chains associated with cytomegalovirus. An association between a missense DCLRE1C variant and V-gene and J-gene trimming of TCR beta chains was found in a later genetic analysis and replicated in an independent cohort. The only immune exposure information available for the cohort was CMV serostatus. The earlier analysis of about 600 of the donors excluded some 15 rarely observed V segments, including chromosome 9 orphons, because counts were too low. Most TCR sequences were seen in very few donors, while some public TCRs were found in many individuals. An earlier analysis of some 590 of the donors showed that most TCR beta V segments appeared in productive rearrangements either about 90% or about 30% of the time, which broadly matched IMGT annotations. Some IMGT-functional V segments, including TRBV6-2 and TRBV6-3, could not be distinguished by the 87-base-pair reads and were therefore excluded. In this cohort, only TCR beta chains were sequenced, and detectable features were limited by the absence of alpha or paired-chain data. In a later analysis, the rate of TCR association differed among HLA loci, with DRB1 alleles having the most associated TCRs and HLA-C alleles having the fewest. Compared with equally common non-associated chains, HLA-associated TCR beta chains in a later analysis were more clonally expanded and had lower generation probabilities. Three of the identified cytomegalovirus-associated TCR beta chains were confirmed in vitro to be specific for cytomegalovirus antigens.

Including cysteine and phenylalanine, the CDR3 has 15 amino acids. Only the CDR3 region is kept as DNA, spanning 45 bases read in frame from base 1. V and J are trimmed by 7 bases and 4 bases, and the gene matches miss 9 bases of the junction. For CDR1 and CDR2, the germline V gene (reference sequence) lists MNHNY and SVGAGI. Material for sequencing was PBMCs. This TCR was sampled from a woman aged 40 to 50 in good health and CMV-seronegative. This chain joins TRBV6-6 to TRBJ1-5; 8 bases in the middle match TRBD1. The CDR3 region reads CASTSSGGVNQPQHF. Here is the DNA: TGTGCCAGCACTTCATCAGGGGGCGTTAATCAGCCCCAGCATTTT.